The 20 T cell receptor beta chains presented below share a single source sample, sequenced in a study of T cell responses to AZD1222 COVID-19 vaccine (dated by TCRdb to the early 2020s). The time point label of this sample denotes: baseline before first vaccination. Libraries were built with the immunoSEQ multiplex PCR assay. TCRdb stores this immuneACCESS table with in-frame sequences only. Part of the clones is absent; in the studies checked, under half of the shortfall reflects unresolved V genes, and no reason is known for the rest. The sample data list roughly 180,000 clones, and 75% to 90% of these were observed just once. The ten largest account for about 3% of the sample. The specimen was peripheral blood, collected on day 0 of AZD1222 vaccination. These receptors were taken from an adult in good health.

V gene TRBV10-2 combines with J gene TRBJ1-2; D remains unclear. Germline values: CDR1 WSHSY, CDR2 SAAADI. This CDR3 spans 13 amino acids. V lost 3 bases and J 4 bases, leaving 9 bases between the germline ends. CDR3 sequence (DNA): TGCGCCAGCAGTGACGGGAGGGCCTATGGCTACACCTTC. Amino acid sequence: CASSDGRAYGYTF.

This clone was observed once. The CDR3 DNA follows: TGTGCCACCAGTGCTAGGGACGGGATAAACATTCAGTACTTC. The encoded protein is CATSARDGINIQYF. The chain joins TRBV24-1 to TRBJ2-4; TRBD1 or TRBD2 may be the D gene (5 bases each). Looked up from germline, CDR1 is KGHDR and CDR2 is SFDVKD. The CDR3 runs to 14 residues. With 5 bases removed from V and 6 bases from J, the gap between germline ends came to 13 bases.

This sequence joins TRBV19 and TRBJ2-1, with TRBD1 identical over 9 bases. Unmatched junction bases numbered 3, after V lost 5 bases and J lost 4 bases. Germline CDR1 LNHDA, CDR2 SQIVND (reference sequence). The CDR3 extends over 14 amino acids. CDR3 sequence reads: CASSWDRDYNEQFF. The CDR3 DNA sequence: TGTGCCAGTAGTTGGGACAGGGATTACAATGAGCAGTTCTTC.

In its sample, this clone was seen a few times. The chain carries TRBV7-8 and TRBJ1-2; maybe TRBD1 (5 bases). The CDR3 is 14 amino acids. Germline V gene data show CDR1 as SGHVS and CDR2 as FQNEAQ. V lost 4 bases and J 7 bases, leaving 16 bases between the germline ends. As DNA, the CDR3 is TGTGCCAGCAGCTGGGGGGAGGCGGCGTCTGGCTACACCTTC. It encodes CASSWGEAASGYTF.

The chain is built from TRBV14 and TRBJ2-7; TRBD1 aligns across 9 bases. With 4 bases clipped from V and 4 bases from J, the junction kept 5 bases outside the gene matches. CDR3 length: 14 amino acids. Germline V gene data show CDR1 as SGHDN and CDR2 as FVKESK. CDR3 nucleotide sequence: TGTGCCAGCAGCCCCCGGGACAGGGCTTACGAGCAGTACTTC. It encodes CASSPRDRAYEQYF.

The genes are TRBV18 and TRBJ2-4; D remains ambiguous. The CDR3 runs to 14 residues. V shed 3 bases and J shed 1 base, with 7 bases lying between them. In germline, CDR1 is KGHSH, CDR2 LQKENI. The CDR3: CASSPELAKNIQYF. The CDR3 DNA reads TGTGCCAGCTCACCGGAACTGGCCAAAAACATTCAGTACTTC.

This clone was recorded a few times. This chain links TRBV19 with TRBJ1-1; the D is unclear. Per germline, CDR1 LNHDA and CDR2 SQIVND (reference sequence). The CDR3 extends over 15 amino acids. Trimming left V 3 bases short and J 0 bases short, with 11 bases between. CDR3 amino acids: CASSISAVMNTEAFF. In nucleotides, the CDR3 is TGTGCCAGTAGTATCTCGGCAGTTATGAACACTGAAGCTTTCTTT.

The chain uses TRBV5-1 and TRBJ2-7; the D is unclear. Germline assignment: CDR1 SGHRS and CDR2 YFSETQ. V was clipped by 1 base and J by 3 bases, with 14 bases between them. The CDR3 consists of 15 residues. CDR3 sequence reads: CASSLKSGPFYEQYF. Here the CDR3 DNA reads TGCGCCAGCAGCTTGAAGAGTGGACCCTTCTACGAGCAGTACTTC.

This rearrangement joins TRBV11-2 to TRBJ2-5; tentatively, D is TRBD1 (7 bases). The germline V gene encodes CDR1 SGHAT and CDR2 FQNNGV. The V gene lost 7 bases and the J gene lost 5 bases, with 17 bases spanning the gap. The CDR3 is made up of 14 amino acids. The chain's CDR3 is CASTEGAIRETQYF. The CDR3 nucleotides are TGTGCCAGCACGGAGGGGGCTATAAGGGAGACCCAGTACTTC.

The CDR3 loop reads CASSERHTGGGNEQYF. As DNA, the CDR3 is TGTGCCAGCAGTGAGAGACACACAGGGGGTGGGAACGAGCAGTACTTC. The rearrangement joins TRBV6-1 to TRBJ2-7; 8 nucleotides line up with TRBD1. Losses at the gene ends were 3 bases for V and 5 bases for J; bases not matched to a gene: 12. Looked up from germline, CDR1 is MNHNS and CDR2 is SASEGT. The CDR3 consists of 16 residues.

CDR3 bases: TGTGCCATCAGTGAGTCGGGACTAGCGGGAGGGAACACCGGGGAGCTGTTTTTT. It translates to CAISESGLAGGNTGELFF. The J gene is TRBJ2-2, the V gene TRBV10-3; 15 bases map to TRBD2. Germline CDR1 reads ENHRY; CDR2 reads SYGVKD. V shed 0 bases, J shed 1 base, and the junction held 0 bases outside the gene matches. The CDR3 has 18 residues.

This chain links TRBV19 with TRBJ1-3; D is uncertain. The V end was cut by 6 bases, the J end by 0 bases, with 9 bases between. Germline V gene data show CDR1 as LNHDA and CDR2 as SQIVND (reference sequence). The CDR3 runs to 14 residues. For the CDR3, the DNA is TGTGCCAGTAGCGACCGACACTCTGGAAACACCATATATTTT. Amino acids: CASSDRHSGNTIYF.

V usage is TRBV12-5 and J usage is TRBJ2-5, with 10 bases lining up with TRBD1. The ends lost 6 bases at V and 5 bases at J; junction bases unmatched: 9. This CDR3 is 15 amino acids long. Germline assignment: CDR1 LGHNT and CDR2 FRNRAP. CDR3 coding DNA: TGTGCTAGTGGCAACCGACAGGGGGCTAGGGAGACCCAGTACTTC. Its protein product is CASGNRQGARETQYF.

The sample holds one count of this clone. The chain is built from TRBV6-5 and TRBJ2-2, with D perhaps matching TRBD2 (6 bases). Germline V CDR1 and CDR2: MNHEY, SVGAGI. This CDR3 is built from 15 residues. Trimming cost V 6 bases and J 1 base, with 12 bases left between them. CDR3 bases: TGTGCCAGCAGCTCCGGGACTCGGAACACCGGGGAGCTGTTTTTT. Translated, it gives CASSSGTRNTGELFF.

J is TRBJ2-5 and V is TRBV7-2; TRBD1 matches at 7 bases. V dropped 3 bases and J dropped 2; count of bases not matched to a gene: 6. CDR1 is SGHTA, CDR2 FQGNSA, per germline. The CDR3 has 15 residues. CDR3 coding DNA: TGTGCCAGCAGCTTCCGCGGACAGGTTCAAGAGACCCAGTACTTC. Encoded protein: CASSFRGQVQETQYF.

V gene TRBV19 combines with J gene TRBJ1-5, with 9 bases matching TRBD1. The length of the CDR3 is 20 residues. J was trimmed by 0 bases and V by 5 bases; bases with no gene match: 17. Germline V gene data show CDR1 as LNHDA and CDR2 as SQIVND (reference sequence). The CDR3 bases are TGTGCCAGTAGTCCGCGATACCGGACAGGGGTTCGTGATAGCAATCAGCCCCAGCATTTT. Its translation: CASSPRYRTGVRDSNQPQHF.

The chain uses TRBV13 and TRBJ2-2, with D perhaps matching TRBD1 or TRBD2 (5 bases each). The germline V gene has CDR1 PRHDT and CDR2 FYEKMQ (reference sequence). This CDR3 has 16 residues. The V end was cut by 1 base, the J end by 0 bases, with 9 bases between. The CDR3 protein is CASSLAQGANTGELFF. CDR3 nucleotide sequence: TGTGCCAGCAGCTTAGCTCAGGGAGCGAACACCGGGGAGCTGTTTTTT. Full variable domain (outside the CDR3, taken from reference TRBV13 and TRBJ2-2): AAGVIQSPRHLIKEKRETATLKCYPIPRHDTVYWYQQGPGQDPQFLISFYEKMQSDKGSIPDRFSAQQFSDYHSELNMSSLELGDSALYFCASSLAQGANTGELFFGEGSRLTVL.

The CDR3 sequence is CASRNDRAHTGELFF. The CDR3 DNA reads as TGTGCCAGCCGAAACGACAGGGCTCACACCGGGGAGCTGTTTTTT. The chain employs TRBV9 and TRBJ2-2; 7 bases fit TRBD1. Germline V gene lookup returns CDR1 SGDLS and CDR2 YYNGEE. V shed 7 bases, J shed 3 bases, and the junction held 9 bases outside the gene matches. The CDR3 runs 15 residues.

The rearrangement uses TRBV12-3 or TRBV12-4 and TRBJ2-1; D perhaps matches TRBD1 (5 bases). Trimming shortened V by 6 bases and J by 12 bases, and 12 bases separated the two germline ends. The CDR3 contains 11 residues. CDR3 region: CASRQGSRQFF. As DNA, the CDR3 is TGTGCCAGCAGGCAGGGTAGTCGGCAGTTCTTC.

This rearrangement joins TRBV5-1 to TRBJ1-5; TRBD1 might be the D (5 bases). Germline CDR1 SGHRS, CDR2 YFSETQ. The germline V and J ends were trimmed by 0 bases and 7 bases, with 11 bases remaining between them. The CDR3 consists of 14 residues. The CDR3 DNA is TGCGCCAGCAGCTTGGATGGGGGAGAACAGCCCCAGCATTTT. It codes for CASSLDGGEQPQHF.